This T cell receptor beta chain was documented in a study of blood T cell repertoires in COVID-19. Study-wide context: Whether acute or convalescent, the COVID-19 samples came from the United States, Italy and Spain. Nucleic acid was either cDNA or gDNA, and it came from T cells, B-cell-depleted T cells, or PBMCs.

How the authors handled the data: Estimated nucleated cell counts came from reference gene primer amplification. The protocol was immunoSEQ multiplex PCR, while the TCRdb copy is restricted to in-frame clones and leaves out a portion. D and trimming come from the DNA, and the V and J calls and clone size come from that table. Of 110,000 or so clones detected, 75% to 90% appear once; the ten largest clones hold approximately 27%. Germline V gene lookup returns CDR1 SGHVS and CDR2 FQNEAQ. V dropped 0 bases and J dropped 11 bases, with 12 bases sitting between them. CDR3 length equals 13 residues. This chain connects TRBV7-8 to TRBJ2-3; D is perhaps TRBD2 (5 bases). The sequenced sample was peripheral blood. This clonotype was obtained from a man in his 70s with active or convalescent COVID-19. Written as DNA, the CDR3 is TGTGCCAGCAGCTTAGCGCTATCGGGAAGGCAGTATTTT. Amino acid sequence: CASSLALSGRQYF.